One and the same sample provided the 14 T cell receptor beta chains below, sequenced in a study of blood T cell repertoires in COVID-19. Sequencing was performed with immunoSEQ multiplex PCR; in TCRdb, only in-frame clones are kept and a portion is missing. Among about 120,000 clones listed, 55% to 70% were seen once. The sequenced sample was peripheral blood. The receptor set was obtained from a woman in her 70s with acute or convalescent COVID-19.

This clone was seen a single time. The chain carries TRBV5-6 and TRBJ2-7; D is uncertain. This CDR3 has 13 residues. In germline, CDR1 is SGHDT, CDR2 YYEEEE. V was pared by 1 base and J by 6 bases, with 11 bases between. In DNA form, the CDR3 reads TGTGCCAGCAGCTTGTCCCTCCCCTCCGAGCAGTACTTC. This encodes CASSLSLPSEQYF.

The chain employs TRBV18 and TRBJ1-4, with 12 nucleotides matching TRBD1. The CDR3 runs to 14 residues. J was trimmed by 7 bases and V by 3 bases; bases with no gene match: 0. Germline CDR1 and CDR2: KGHSH and LQKENI. In DNA form, the CDR3 reads TGTGCCAGCTCACCGGGACAGGGGGCTGAAAAACTGTTTTTT. As protein: CASSPGQGAEKLFF.

This rearrangement joins TRBV7-8 to TRBJ2-5; the match to TRBD2 covers 11 bases. The CDR3 covers 17 residues. CDR1 and CDR2 (germline): SGHVS, FQNEAQ. Trimming took 1 base from V and 4 from J; bases not matched to a gene: 8. In DNA form, the CDR3 reads TGTGCCAGCAGCTTAGTACTTGGGCTAGCGGGAGGAGAGACCCAGTACTTC. Translation: CASSLVLGLAGGETQYF.

V and J are TRBV3-1 (or the pseudogene TRBV3-2) and TRBJ2-1, with 13 bases that match TRBD2. This CDR3 region has 17 residues. Germline loops: CDR1 LGHDT, CDR2 YNNKEL (reference sequence). J was trimmed by 6 bases and V by 0 bases; bases with no gene match: 5. The chain's CDR3 is CASSQDRGTSGANEQFF. The CDR3 nucleotides read TGTGCCAGCAGCCAAGATCGCGGGACTAGCGGGGCCAATGAGCAGTTCTTC.

The chain has TRBV2 and TRBJ2-7; TRBD1 matches at 8 bases. V gave up 6 bases and J gave up 7 bases; unmatched junction bases: 5. This CDR3 is built from 12 residues. The germline V gene encodes CDR1 SNHLY and CDR2 FYNNEI. The CDR3 DNA is TGTGCCAGCAGCTCAGGGGGCTGGGAGCAGTACTTC. Its protein product is CASSSGGWEQYF.

The CDR3 DNA follows: TGTGCCAGCAGCTTAGAATTAAACAATGAGCAGTTCTTC. Translated, it gives CASSLELNNEQFF. The chain employs TRBV11-2 and TRBJ2-1; D is undetermined. The ends were cut back, 0 bases at V and 5 bases at J, with 5 bases in the middle. There are 13 residues in the CDR3. The V gene's germline CDR1 is SGHAT and CDR2 FQNNGV.

The gene calls are TRBV5-4 and TRBJ1-3; 7 positions agree with TRBD1. With 4 bases clipped from V and 4 bases from J, the junction kept 8 bases outside the gene matches. Germline loops: CDR1 SGHNT, CDR2 YYREEE (reference sequence). The CDR3 has 15 residues. CDR3 sequence reads: CASSAGTAWGNTIYF. The CDR3 DNA follows: TGTGCCAGCAGCGCAGGGACAGCCTGGGGAAACACCATATATTTT.

This clone was detected a few times. This chain connects TRBV19 to TRBJ1-1; tentatively, D is TRBD1 (6 bases). CDR3 size: 14 residues. CDR1 LNHDA and CDR2 SQIVND come from the germline V gene (reference sequence). The V and J ends lost 0 bases and 5 bases respectively, with 10 bases between them. CDR3 loop: CASSIEPGETEAFF. Written as DNA, the CDR3 is TGTGCCAGTAGTATAGAACCAGGGGAAACTGAAGCTTTCTTT.

CDR3 loop: CASSLKRGRGHGYTF. CDR3 in DNA: TGTGCCAGCAGTTTAAAGAGGGGCAGGGGGCATGGCTACACCTTC. The chain recombines TRBV28 with TRBJ1-2, with 8 bases that match TRBD1. This CDR3 is 15 amino acids long. The germline gives CDR1 MDHEN, CDR2 SYDVKM. The J segment lost 6 bases and the V segment lost 2 bases, leaving 8 bases of the junction unmatched.

The genes are TRBV18 and TRBJ2-1; TRBD1 aligns across 8 bases. This CDR3 contains 14 residues. V lost 1 base, J lost 6 bases, and 2 bases stayed unmatched. The germline V gene encodes CDR1 KGHSH and CDR2 LQKENI. CDR3 amino acids: CASSPRQGANEQFF. The CDR3, as DNA: TGTGCCAGCTCACCACGGCAGGGGGCCAATGAGCAGTTCTTC.

This clone turned up a few times. The sample holds other DNA sequences that translate to the same CDR3. The gene calls are TRBV6-5 and TRBJ2-1; 10 nucleotides agree with TRBD2. The CDR3 covers 14 residues. V was clipped by 11 bases and J by 4 bases; unmatched bases: 8. The germline gives CDR1 MNHEY, CDR2 SVGAGI. In DNA form, the CDR3 reads TGTGCCGTTAGCGGGGGGCTTCTATACAATGAGCAGTTCTTC. Its protein is CAVSGGLLYNEQFF.

The chain couples TRBV18 to TRBJ2-3; 8 bases fit TRBD2. After removal of 3 bases from V and 5 bases from J, the junction contained 10 bases not matched to a gene. Germline CDR1 KGHSH, CDR2 LQKENI. The CDR3 is made up of 16 amino acids. The CDR3 bases are TGTGCCAGCTCACCCCCTAGGGCGGGGGGTATAGATACGCAGTATTTT. It translates to CASSPPRAGGIDTQYF.

This clone showed up just once. The chain recombines TRBV14 with TRBJ2-7; 15 nucleotides agree with TRBD2. This CDR3 comprises 17 residues. With 4 bases clipped from V and 4 bases from J, the junction kept 8 bases outside the gene matches. The V gene's germline CDR1 is SGHDN and CDR2 FVKESK. This CDR3 reads CASSRIGTSGRHYEQYF. CDR3 in DNA: TGTGCCAGCAGCCGAATAGGGACTAGCGGGAGGCATTACGAGCAGTACTTC.

The rearrangement joins TRBV5-5 to TRBJ2-7; 14 bases match TRBD2. CDR3 length: 18 residues. The V gene's germline CDR1 is SGHKS and CDR2 YYEKEE (reference sequence). V lost 0 bases to trimming and J lost 5 bases; unmatched junction nucleotides: 10. Here the CDR3 reads CASSLGFGWGLAGDEQYF. Here the CDR3 DNA reads TGTGCCAGCAGCTTGGGCTTTGGGTGGGGACTAGCGGGAGACGAGCAGTACTTC.